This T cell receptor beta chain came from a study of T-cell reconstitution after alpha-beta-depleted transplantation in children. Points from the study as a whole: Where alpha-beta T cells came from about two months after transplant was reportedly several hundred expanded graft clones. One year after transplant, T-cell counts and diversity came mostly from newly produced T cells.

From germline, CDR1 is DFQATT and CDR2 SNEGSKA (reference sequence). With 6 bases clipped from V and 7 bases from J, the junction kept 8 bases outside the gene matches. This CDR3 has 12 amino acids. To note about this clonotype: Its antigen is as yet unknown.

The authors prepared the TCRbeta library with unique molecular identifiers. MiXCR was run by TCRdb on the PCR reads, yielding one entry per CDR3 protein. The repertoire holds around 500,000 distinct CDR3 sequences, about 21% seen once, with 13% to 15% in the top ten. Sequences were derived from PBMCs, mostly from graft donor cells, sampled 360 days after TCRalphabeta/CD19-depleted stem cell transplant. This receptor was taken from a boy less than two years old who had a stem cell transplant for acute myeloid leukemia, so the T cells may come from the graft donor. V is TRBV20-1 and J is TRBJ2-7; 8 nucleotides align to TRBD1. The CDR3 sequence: CSAQRQGREQYV. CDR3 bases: TGCAGTGCGCAGCGACAGGGGCGTGAGCAGTACGTC.